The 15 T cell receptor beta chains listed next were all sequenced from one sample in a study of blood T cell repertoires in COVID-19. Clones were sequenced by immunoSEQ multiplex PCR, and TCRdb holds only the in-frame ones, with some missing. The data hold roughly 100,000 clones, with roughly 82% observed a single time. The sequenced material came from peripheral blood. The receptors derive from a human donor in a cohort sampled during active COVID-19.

DNA for the CDR3: TGTGCCAGCAGCTTTTTGAGTACAGCTACTAACTATGGCTACACCTTC. Its translation: CASSFLSTATNYGYTF. The chain is built from TRBV5-6 and TRBJ1-2; D ambiguous. The CDR3 length is 16 residues. With 2 bases removed from V and 0 bases from J, the gap between germline ends came to 14 bases. Germline-derived CDR1 and CDR2 are SGHDT and YYEEEE.

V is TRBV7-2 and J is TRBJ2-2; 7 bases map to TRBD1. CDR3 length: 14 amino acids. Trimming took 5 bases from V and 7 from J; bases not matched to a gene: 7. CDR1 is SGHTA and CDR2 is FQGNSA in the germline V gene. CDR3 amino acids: CASSPRQGGGELFF. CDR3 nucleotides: TGTGCCAGCAGCCCTCGACAGGGCGGCGGGGAGCTGTTTTTT. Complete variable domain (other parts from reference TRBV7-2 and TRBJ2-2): GAGVSQSPSNKVTEKGKDVELRCDPISGHTALYWYRQSLGQGLEFLIYFQGNSAPDKSGLPSDRFSAERTGGSVSTLTIQRTQQEDSAVYLCASSPRQGGGELFFGEGSRLTVL.

The CDR3 loop reads CASSSGQGFTGELFF. The CDR3 DNA sequence: TGTGCCAGCAGCTCCGGACAGGGGTTTACCGGGGAGCTGTTTTTT. The chain employs TRBV11-3 and TRBJ2-2, with TRBD1 matching 9 bases. Trimming took 4 bases from V and 5 from J; bases not matched to a gene: 5. The germline V gene encodes CDR1 SGHNT and CDR2 YENEEA. CDR3 length: 15 residues.

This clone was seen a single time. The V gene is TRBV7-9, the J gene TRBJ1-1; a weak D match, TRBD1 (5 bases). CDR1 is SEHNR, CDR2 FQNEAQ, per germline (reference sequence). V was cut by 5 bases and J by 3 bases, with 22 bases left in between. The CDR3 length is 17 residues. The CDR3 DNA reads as TGTGCCAGCAGCCTGGGGCAGGAGGGGCGGTTGTACACTGAAGCTTTCTTT. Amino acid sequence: CASSLGQEGRLYTEAFF.

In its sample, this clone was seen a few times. The CDR3 bases are TGTGCCAGCAGCCGTGGACAGGAAAACTCTGAAGCTTTCTTT. It specifies CASSRGQENSEAFF. The rearrangement joins TRBV7-9 to TRBJ1-1, with 7 nucleotides matching TRBD1. The CDR3 consists of 14 residues. Losses at the gene ends were 5 bases for V and 6 bases for J; bases not matched to a gene: 9. Germline-derived CDR1 and CDR2 are SEHNR and FQNEAQ (reference sequence).

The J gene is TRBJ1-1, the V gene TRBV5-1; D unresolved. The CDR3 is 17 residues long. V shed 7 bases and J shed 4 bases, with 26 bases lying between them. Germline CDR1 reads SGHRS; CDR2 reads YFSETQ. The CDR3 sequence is CASVLTPGSGGSTEAFF. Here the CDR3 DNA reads TGCGCCAGCGTCCTCACCCCGGGGTCCGGAGGGAGCACTGAAGCTTTCTTT.

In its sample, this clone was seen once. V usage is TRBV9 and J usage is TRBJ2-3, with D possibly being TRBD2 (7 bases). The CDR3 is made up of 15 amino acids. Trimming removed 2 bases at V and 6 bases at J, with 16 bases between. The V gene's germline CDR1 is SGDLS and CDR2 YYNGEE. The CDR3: CASSVSGGWEDTQYF. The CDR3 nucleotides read TGTGCCAGCAGCGTTTCGGGGGGCTGGGAGGATACGCAGTATTTT.

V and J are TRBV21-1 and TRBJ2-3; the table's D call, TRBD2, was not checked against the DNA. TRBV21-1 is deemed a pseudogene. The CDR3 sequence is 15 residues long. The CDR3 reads CASSRAGLRTDTQYF. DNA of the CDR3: TGTGCCAGCAGCAGGGCGGGGCTCCGCACAGATACGCAGTATTTT.

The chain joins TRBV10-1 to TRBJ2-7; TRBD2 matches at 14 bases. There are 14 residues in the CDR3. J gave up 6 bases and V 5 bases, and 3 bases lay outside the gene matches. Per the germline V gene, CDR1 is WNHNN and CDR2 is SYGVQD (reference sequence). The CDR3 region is CASSRLAGGGEQYF. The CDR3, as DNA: TGCGCCAGCAGTCGACTAGCGGGGGGGGGCGAGCAGTACTTC.

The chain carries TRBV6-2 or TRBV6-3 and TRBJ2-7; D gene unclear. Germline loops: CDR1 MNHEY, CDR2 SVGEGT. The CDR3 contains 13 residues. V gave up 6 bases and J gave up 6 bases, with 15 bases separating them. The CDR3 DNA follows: TGTGCCAGCAGCTTAACGGCCGGCGGCGAGCAGTACTTC. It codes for CASSLTAGGEQYF.

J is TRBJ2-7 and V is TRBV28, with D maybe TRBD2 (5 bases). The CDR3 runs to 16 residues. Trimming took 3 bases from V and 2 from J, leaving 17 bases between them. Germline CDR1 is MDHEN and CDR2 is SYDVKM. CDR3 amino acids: CASSLVSGGNTYEQYF. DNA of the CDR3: TGTGCCAGCAGTTTGGTAAGCGGTGGAAATACCTACGAGCAGTACTTC.

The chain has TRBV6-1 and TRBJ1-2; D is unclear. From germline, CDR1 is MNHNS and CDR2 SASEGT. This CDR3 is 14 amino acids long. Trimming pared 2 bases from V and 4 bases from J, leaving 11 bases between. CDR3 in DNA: TGTGCCAGCAGTGAATCCCCAGGCCCCTATGGCTACACCTTC. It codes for CASSESPGPYGYTF.

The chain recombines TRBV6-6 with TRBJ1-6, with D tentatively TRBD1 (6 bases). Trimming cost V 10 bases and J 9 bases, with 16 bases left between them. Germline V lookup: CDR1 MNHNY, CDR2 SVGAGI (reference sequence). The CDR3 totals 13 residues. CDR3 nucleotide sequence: TGTGCCATCCAACCGGGGGGGGCTTCACCCCTCCACTTT. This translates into CAIQPGGASPLHF.

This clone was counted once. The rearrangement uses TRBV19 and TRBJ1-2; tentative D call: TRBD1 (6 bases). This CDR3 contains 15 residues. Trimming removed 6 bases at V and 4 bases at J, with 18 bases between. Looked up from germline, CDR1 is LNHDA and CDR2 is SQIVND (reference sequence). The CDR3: CASRAMGQTPYGYTF. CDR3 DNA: TGTGCCAGTAGGGCAATGGGACAAACCCCCTATGGCTACACCTTC. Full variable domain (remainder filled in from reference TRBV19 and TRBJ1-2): DGGITQSPKYLFRKEGQNVTLSCEQNLNHDAMYWYRQDPGQGLRLIYYSQIVNDFQKGDIAEGYSVSREKKESFPLTVTSAQKNPTAFYLCASRAMGQTPYGYTFGSGTRLTVV.

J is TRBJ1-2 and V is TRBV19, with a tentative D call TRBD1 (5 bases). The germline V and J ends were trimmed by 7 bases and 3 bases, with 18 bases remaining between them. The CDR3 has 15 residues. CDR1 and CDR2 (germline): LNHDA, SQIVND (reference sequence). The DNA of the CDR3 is TGTGCCAGTAACACCCTCAGACAGTCATACTATGGCTACACCTTC. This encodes CASNTLRQSYYGYTF.